A selection of T cell receptor beta chains follows, all from one sample in a study of neurological immune-mediated disorders. From the 5' RACE reads, TCRdb called clonotypes with MiXCR, one entry per CDR3 protein. The table lists over 50,000 distinct CDR3 sequences, about 3% of them singletons. Material for sequencing was PBMCs. The receptors shown here come from a middle-aged man with multiple sclerosis. Both conserved end residues are part of each CDR3. A D gene is named only where the DNA matches it firmly. Some rows have no size entry. The others give once, few or many, or a class for an expanded clone.

J gene,D gene,V gene,clone size,CDR3 protein,CDR3 DNA
TRBJ2-1,.,TRBV20-1,many,CSAPQGGSYNEQFF,TGCAGTGCCCCCCAGGGAGGCTCCTACAATGAGCAGTTCTTC
TRBJ2-3,TRBD1,TRBV20-1,many,CSAFRQGPDTQYF,TGCAGTGCTTTCCGACAGGGCCCCGATACGCAGTATTTT
TRBJ2-7,.,TRBV4-1,many,CASSQDQPVSYEQYF,TGCGCCAGCAGCCAAGATCAGCCAGTGTCCTACGAGCAGTACTTC
TRBJ1-6,.,TRBV20-1,many,CSARDLEGWSYNSPLNF,TGCAGTGCTAGAGACCTAGAGGGTTGGTCCTATAATTCACCCCTCAACTTT
TRBJ2-1,TRBD1,TRBV20-1,many,CSARSGRTGSNEQFF,TGCAGTGCTAGATCGGGCAGGACAGGGTCCAATGAGCAGTTCTTC
TRBJ2-5,.,TRBV20-1,many,CSAREVLEMYQETQYF,TGCAGTGCTAGAGAGGTTTTGGAGATGTACCAAGAGACCCAGTACTTC
TRBJ2-3,.,TRBV5-1,many,CASSLAGEDTQYF,TGCGCCAGCAGCTTGGCCGGGGAAGATACGCAGTATTTT
TRBJ2-3,.,TRBV24-1,many,CATSDLGLHTNTQYF,TGTGCCACCAGTGATTTGGGACTACATACTAATACGCAGTATTTT
TRBJ2-1,.,TRBV11-2,many,CASTDRSSYNEQFF,TGTGCCAGCACCGACCGGAGCTCCTACAATGAGCAGTTCTTC
TRBJ1-2,TRBD1,TRBV29-1,.,CSAQTGPCYGYTF,TGCAGTGCCCAGACAGGGCCGTGCTATGGCTACACCTTC
TRBJ1-5,.,TRBV29-1,.,CSVTLGPSNQPQHF,TGCAGCGTTACCTTGGGGCCTAGCAATCAGCCCCAGCATTTT
TRBJ2-4,TRBD1,TRBV12-3/TRBV12-4,many,CASSWGDGGSGGNIQYF,TGTGCCAGCAGCTGGGGCGATGGGGGCTCAGGGGGAAACATTCAGTACTTC
TRBJ1-6,.,TRBV27,many,CASSLNRAGNSPLHF,TGTGCCAGCAGTTTGAACAGGGCCGGCAATTCACCCCTCCACTTT
TRBJ2-3,.,TRBV3-1,many,CASSQGPAGSTDTQYF,TGTGCCAGCAGCCAAGGGCCGGCGGGAAGCACAGATACGCAGTATTTT